These T cell receptor beta chains were read from a single sample in a study of neurological immune-mediated disorders. TCRdb re-derived calls from the 5' RACE reads in MiXCR, one entry per CDR3 protein. The sample has fewer than 45,000 distinct CDR3 sequences, 6% to 7% seen once. The sample consisted of CD4+ T cells from blood. The receptor set was obtained from a middle-aged woman in good health. Both conserved end residues are part of each CDR3. A D gene is named only where the DNA matches it firmly. Only part of the rows carry a size: once, few, many, or a class if the clone is expanded.

abundance: many; j_gene: TRBJ1-1; v_gene: TRBV13; d_gene: -; CDR3aa: CASSLAGRNTEAFF; CDR3nt: TGTGCCAGCAGCCTAGCGGGACGTAACACTGAAGCTTTCTTT
abundance: many; j_gene: TRBJ2-1; v_gene: TRBV5-6; d_gene: -; CDR3aa: CASSPRDSPPVF; CDR3nt: TGTGCCAGCAGCCCGAGGGACTCCCCTCCAGTCTTC
abundance: many; j_gene: TRBJ1-2; v_gene: TRBV24-1; d_gene: -; CDR3aa: CATSPDGEAGYTF; CDR3nt: TGTGCCACCAGCCCTGACGGGGAGGCTGGCTACACCTTC
abundance: many; j_gene: TRBJ2-3; v_gene: TRBV25-1; d_gene: -; CDR3aa: CASSEFTATDTQYF; CDR3nt: TGTGCCAGCAGTGAATTCACAGCCACAGATACGCAGTATTTT
abundance: many; j_gene: TRBJ2-2; v_gene: TRBV5-5; d_gene: TRBD2; CDR3aa: CASSRTLAGVTGELFF; CDR3nt: TGTGCCAGCAGCCGCACACTAGCGGGGGTCACCGGGGAGCTGTTTTTT
abundance: many; j_gene: TRBJ2-2; v_gene: TRBV6-1; d_gene: TRBD1; CDR3aa: CAGGQGVSGELFF; CDR3nt: TGTGCCGGGGGACAGGGGGTTTCCGGGGAGCTGTTTTTT
abundance: many; j_gene: TRBJ2-3; v_gene: TRBV7-2; d_gene: -; CDR3aa: CASTFTDTQYF; CDR3nt: TGTGCCAGCACCTTCACAGATACGCAGTATTTT
abundance: many; j_gene: TRBJ1-2; v_gene: TRBV5-1; d_gene: -; CDR3aa: CASSEDGNYGYTF; CDR3nt: TGCGCCAGCAGCGAGGACGGAAACTATGGCTACACCTTC
abundance: -; j_gene: TRBJ2-1; v_gene: TRBV20-1; d_gene: -; CDR3aa: CSARRPGGLYNEQFF; CDR3nt: TGCAGTGCTAGACGTCCTGGCGGGCTTTACAATGAGCAGTTCTTC
abundance: many; j_gene: TRBJ2-5; v_gene: TRBV6-5; d_gene: -; CDR3aa: CASSRRSEQYF; CDR3nt: TGTGCCAGCAGCCGACGGTCAGAACAGTACTTC
abundance: many; j_gene: TRBJ1-4; v_gene: TRBV7-9; d_gene: -; CDR3aa: CASSLIVGANEKLFF; CDR3nt: TGTGCCAGCAGCTTGATTGTCGGGGCTAATGAAAAACTGTTTTTT
abundance: -; j_gene: TRBJ1-5; v_gene: TRBV20-1; d_gene: -; CDR3aa: CSARGGPLGQPQHF; CDR3nt: TGCAGTGCTAGAGGGGGTCCTTTGGGGCAGCCCCAGCATTTT
abundance: medium-sized; j_gene: TRBJ2-1; v_gene: TRBV21-1; d_gene: -; CDR3aa: CASSNVKMGTYNEQFF; CDR3nt: TGTGCCAGCAGCAACGTGAAGATGGGGACCTACAATGAGCAGTTCTTC
abundance: many; j_gene: TRBJ1-6; v_gene: TRBV7-2; d_gene: -; CDR3aa: CASSSGTLDNSPLHF; CDR3nt: TGTGCCAGCAGCTCCGGGACGTTGGATAATTCACCCCTCCACTTT
abundance: many; j_gene: TRBJ2-7; v_gene: TRBV18; d_gene: -; CDR3aa: CASSPGSRSYEQYF; CDR3nt: TGTGCCAGCTCACCAGGATCCCGCTCCTACGAGCAGTACTTC
abundance: many; j_gene: TRBJ2-1; v_gene: TRBV5-5; d_gene: TRBD2; CDR3aa: CASRRGTSGGIASYNEQFF; CDR3nt: TGTGCCAGCAGACGTGGGACTAGCGGGGGTATCGCCTCCTACAATGAGCAGTTCTTC
abundance: many; j_gene: TRBJ1-6; v_gene: TRBV20-1; d_gene: -; CDR3aa: CSASRLGTVNSPLHF; CDR3nt: TGCAGTGCTAGTCGTCTCGGGACGGTTAATTCACCCCTCCACTTT
abundance: many; j_gene: TRBJ2-1; v_gene: TRBV5-1; d_gene: -; CDR3aa: CASSLEGVEQFF; CDR3nt: TGCGCCAGCAGCTTGGAGGGAGTTGAGCAGTTCTTC
abundance: many; j_gene: TRBJ1-1; v_gene: TRBV29-1; d_gene: -; CDR3aa: CSVRQVLNTEAFF; CDR3nt: TGCAGCGTCCGACAGGTTTTGAACACTGAAGCTTTCTTT
abundance: many; j_gene: TRBJ2-1; v_gene: TRBV25-1; d_gene: -; CDR3aa: CASSDYHAGDNEQFF; CDR3nt: TGTGCCAGCAGTGACTACCACGCGGGCGACAATGAGCAGTTCTTC
abundance: many; j_gene: TRBJ2-5; v_gene: TRBV28; d_gene: -; CDR3aa: CASSFYQGRGRQTQYF; CDR3nt: TGTGCCAGCAGTTTTTATCAAGGCAGGGGCAGGCAGACCCAGTACTTC
abundance: many; j_gene: TRBJ2-7; v_gene: TRBV6-6; d_gene: -; CDR3aa: CASSQTPYYEQYF; CDR3nt: TGTGCCAGCAGTCAGACACCCTATTACGAGCAGTACTTC
abundance: many; j_gene: TRBJ2-1; v_gene: TRBV5-1; d_gene: -; CDR3aa: CASSLDRLNEQFF; CDR3nt: TGCGCCAGCAGCTTGGATAGGCTTAATGAGCAGTTCTTC
abundance: many; j_gene: TRBJ2-7; v_gene: TRBV27; d_gene: -; CDR3aa: CASSSSGIGPYEQYF; CDR3nt: -
abundance: many; j_gene: TRBJ2-1; v_gene: TRBV15; d_gene: TRBD2; CDR3aa: CATSRGMAGDNEQFF; CDR3nt: TGTGCCACCAGCAGAGGCATGGCGGGAGACAATGAGCAGTTCTTC